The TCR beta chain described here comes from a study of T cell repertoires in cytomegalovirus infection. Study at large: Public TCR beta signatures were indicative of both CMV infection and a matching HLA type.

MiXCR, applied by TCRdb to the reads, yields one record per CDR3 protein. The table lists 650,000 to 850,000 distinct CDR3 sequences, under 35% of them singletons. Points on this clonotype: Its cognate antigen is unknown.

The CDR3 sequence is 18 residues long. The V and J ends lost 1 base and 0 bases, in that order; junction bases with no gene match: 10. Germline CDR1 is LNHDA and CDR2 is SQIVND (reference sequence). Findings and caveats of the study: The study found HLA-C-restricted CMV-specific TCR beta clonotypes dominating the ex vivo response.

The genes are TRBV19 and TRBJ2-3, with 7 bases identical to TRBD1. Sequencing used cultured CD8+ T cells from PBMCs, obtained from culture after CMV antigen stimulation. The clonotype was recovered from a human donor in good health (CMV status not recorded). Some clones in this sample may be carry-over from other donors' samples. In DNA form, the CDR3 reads TGTGCCAGTAGTATAGGGTGGGACAGTCCCACTAGCACAGATACGCAGTATTTT. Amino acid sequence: CASSIGWDSPTSTDTQYF.